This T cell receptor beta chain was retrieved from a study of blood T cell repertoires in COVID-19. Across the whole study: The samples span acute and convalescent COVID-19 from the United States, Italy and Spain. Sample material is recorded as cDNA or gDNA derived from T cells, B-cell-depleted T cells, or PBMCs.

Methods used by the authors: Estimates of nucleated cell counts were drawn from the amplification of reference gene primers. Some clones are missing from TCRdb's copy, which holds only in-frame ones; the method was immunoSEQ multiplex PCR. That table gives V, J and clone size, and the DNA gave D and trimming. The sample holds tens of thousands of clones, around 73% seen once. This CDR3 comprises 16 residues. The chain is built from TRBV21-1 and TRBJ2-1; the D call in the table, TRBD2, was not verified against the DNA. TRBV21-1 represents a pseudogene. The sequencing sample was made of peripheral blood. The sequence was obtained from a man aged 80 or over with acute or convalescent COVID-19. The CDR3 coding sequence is TGTGCCAGCAGCAAAGTTGAGCGGGATGGGGGCGATGAGCAGTTCTTC. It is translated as CASSKVERDGGDEQFF.